This TCR beta chain is from a study of blood T cell repertoires in COVID-19. Study as a whole: Spain, Italy and the United States supplied samples that represented acute and convalescent COVID-19.

Some clones are missing from TCRdb's copy, which holds only in-frame ones; the method was immunoSEQ multiplex PCR. The sample holds under 400,000 clones; about nine tenths are singletons and the top ten take just over 1%. This CDR3 comprises 15 residues. The V end was cut by 5 bases, the J end by 7 bases, with 21 bases between. The germline gives CDR1 KGHSH, CDR2 LQKENI. The cohort comprised adults aged roughly 18 to 95 years residing in 24 US areas. Up to 2 weeks before entering the study, exposed participants had met a COVID-19 case. This receptor was identified in a woman younger than 45 who had been exposed to COVID-19. The chain is built from TRBV18 and TRBJ2-7; tentative D call: TRBD1 (5 bases). The sequenced sample was PBMCs or T cells enriched from blood (not recorded which). CDR3 sequence (DNA): TGTGCCAGCTCAACGACAGCTCCCCCTTTAGGAGAGCAGTACTTC. This sequence encodes CASSTTAPPLGEQYF.